What follows is one T cell receptor (beta chain) and its context. The target antigen is unknown. Germline loops: CDR1 SGDLS, CDR2 YYNGEE. The CDR3 is made up of 15 amino acids. The entry originates in a study of T cells expressing NK-cell markers. Turning to the study itself: There were seven HCMV-seropositive donors and one seronegative donor among the eight sequenced.

Study-level points and caveats: Leadership of the CD3+CD56-NKG2C+ fraction also belonged to these clonotypes in a handful of donors.

TCRdb re-called the 5' RACE reads and shows each CDR3 protein once, DNA omitted. Its listing shows a few hundred thousand distinct CDR3 sequences. The chain joins TRBV9 to TRBJ2-3; the TRBD2 assignment by TCRdb is unverifiable without DNA. Source material: blood T cells: a sorted CD56 or NKG2C T cell subset, CD4+ or CD8+ T cells, or bulk PBMC T cells (not recorded which). The TCR sequence derives from a man in his late teens or twenties in good health. This CDR3 is CASSVATSGRDTQYF.